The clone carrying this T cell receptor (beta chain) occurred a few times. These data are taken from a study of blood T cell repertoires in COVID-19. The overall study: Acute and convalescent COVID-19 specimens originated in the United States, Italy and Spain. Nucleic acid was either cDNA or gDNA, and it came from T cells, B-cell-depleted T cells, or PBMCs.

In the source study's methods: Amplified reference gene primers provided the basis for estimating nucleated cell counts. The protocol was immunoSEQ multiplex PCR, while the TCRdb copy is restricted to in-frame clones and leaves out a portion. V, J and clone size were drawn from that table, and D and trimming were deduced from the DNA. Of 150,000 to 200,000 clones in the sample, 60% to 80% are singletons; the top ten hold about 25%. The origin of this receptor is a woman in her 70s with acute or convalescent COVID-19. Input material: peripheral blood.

The DNA for the CDR3 is TGTGCCAGCAGCGCCCCGGGACAGGGCGCAGATACGCAGTATTTT. Amino acid sequence: CASSAPGQGADTQYF. This chain connects TRBV7-6 to TRBJ2-3; 9 nucleotides match TRBD1. Germline CDR1 is SGHVS and CDR2 is FNYEAQ. The CDR3 runs 15 residues. Trimming removed 5 bases from V and 4 bases from J; junction bases left unmatched: 7.